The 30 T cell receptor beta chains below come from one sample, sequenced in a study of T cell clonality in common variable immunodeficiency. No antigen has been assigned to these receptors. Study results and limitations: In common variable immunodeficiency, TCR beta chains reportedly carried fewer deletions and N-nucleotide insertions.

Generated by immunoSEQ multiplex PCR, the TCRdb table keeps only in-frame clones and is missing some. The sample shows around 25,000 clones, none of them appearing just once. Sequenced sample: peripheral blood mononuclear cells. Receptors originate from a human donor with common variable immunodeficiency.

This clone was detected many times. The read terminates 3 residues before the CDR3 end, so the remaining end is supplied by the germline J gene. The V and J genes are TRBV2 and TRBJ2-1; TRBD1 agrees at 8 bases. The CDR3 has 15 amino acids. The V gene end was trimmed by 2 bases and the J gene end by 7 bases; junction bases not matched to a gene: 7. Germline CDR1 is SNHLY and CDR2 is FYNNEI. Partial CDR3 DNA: TGTGCCAGCAGTGAAAGGACAGGGCTTTGGAATGAG. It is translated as CASSERTGLWNE. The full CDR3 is CASSERTGLWNEQFF.

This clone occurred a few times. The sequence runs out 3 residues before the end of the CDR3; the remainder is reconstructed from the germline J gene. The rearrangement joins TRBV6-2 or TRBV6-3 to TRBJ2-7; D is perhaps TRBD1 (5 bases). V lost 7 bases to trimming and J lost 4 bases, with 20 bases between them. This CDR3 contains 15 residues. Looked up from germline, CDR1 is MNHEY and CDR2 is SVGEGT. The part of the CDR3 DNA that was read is TGTGCCAGCACCCAGGGAACTGCCAGTTTATACGAG. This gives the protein CASTQGTASLYE. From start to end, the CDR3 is CASTQGTASLYEQYF.

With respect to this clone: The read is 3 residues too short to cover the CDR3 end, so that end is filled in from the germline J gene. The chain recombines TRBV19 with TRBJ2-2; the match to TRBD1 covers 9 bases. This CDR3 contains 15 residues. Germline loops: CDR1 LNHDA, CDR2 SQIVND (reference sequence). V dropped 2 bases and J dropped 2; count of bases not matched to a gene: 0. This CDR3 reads CASSITGGNTGELFF. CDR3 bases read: TGTGCCAGTAGTATAACAGGGGGCAACACCGGGGAG.

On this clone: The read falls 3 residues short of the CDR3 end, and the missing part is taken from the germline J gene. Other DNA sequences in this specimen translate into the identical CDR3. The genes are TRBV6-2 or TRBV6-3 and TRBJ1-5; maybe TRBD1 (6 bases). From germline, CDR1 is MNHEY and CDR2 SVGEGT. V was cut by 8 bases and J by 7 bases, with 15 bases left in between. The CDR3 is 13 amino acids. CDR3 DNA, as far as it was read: TGTGCCAGCCGCCGGGACATCGGGCAGCCC. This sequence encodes CASRRDIGQP. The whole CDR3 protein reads CASRRDIGQPQHF.

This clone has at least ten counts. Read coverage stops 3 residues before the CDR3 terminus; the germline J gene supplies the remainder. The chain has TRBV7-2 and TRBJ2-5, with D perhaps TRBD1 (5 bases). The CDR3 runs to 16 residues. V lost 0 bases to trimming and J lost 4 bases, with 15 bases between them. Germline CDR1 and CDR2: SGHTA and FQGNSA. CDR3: CASSLADQVGRETQYF. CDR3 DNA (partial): TGTGCCAGCAGCTTAGCTGACCAGGTGGGGCGAGAGACC.

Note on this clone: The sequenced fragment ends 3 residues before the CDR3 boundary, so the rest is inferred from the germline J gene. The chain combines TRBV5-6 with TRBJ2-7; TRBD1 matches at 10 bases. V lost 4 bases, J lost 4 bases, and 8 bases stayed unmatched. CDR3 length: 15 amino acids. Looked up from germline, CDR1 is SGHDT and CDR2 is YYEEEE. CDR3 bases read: TGTGCCAGCAGCCCGGGACAGGGGTTCGCGTACGAG. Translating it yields CASSPGQGFAYE. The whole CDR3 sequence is CASSPGQGFAYEQYF. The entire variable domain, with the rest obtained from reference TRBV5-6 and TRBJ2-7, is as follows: DAGVTQSPTHLIKTRGQQVTLRCSPKSGHDTVSWYQQALGQGPQFIFQYYEEEERQRGNFPDRFSGHQFPNYSSELNVNALLLGDSALYLCASSPGQGFAYEQYFGPGTRLTVT.

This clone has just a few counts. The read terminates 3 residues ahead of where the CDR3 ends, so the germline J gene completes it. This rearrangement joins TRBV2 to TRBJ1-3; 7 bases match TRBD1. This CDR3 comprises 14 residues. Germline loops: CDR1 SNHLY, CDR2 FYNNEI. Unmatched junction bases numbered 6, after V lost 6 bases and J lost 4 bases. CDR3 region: CASRFGQAGNTIYF. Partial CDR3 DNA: TGTGCCAGCAGATTTGGACAGGCGGGAAACACC.

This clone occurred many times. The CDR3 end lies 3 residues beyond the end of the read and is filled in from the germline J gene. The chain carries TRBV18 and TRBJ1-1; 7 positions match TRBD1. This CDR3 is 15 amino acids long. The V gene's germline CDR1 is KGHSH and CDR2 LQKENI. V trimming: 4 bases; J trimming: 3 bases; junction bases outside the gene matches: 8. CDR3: CASSHPTTGDTEAFF. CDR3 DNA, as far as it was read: TGTGCCAGCTCACACCCCACAACAGGGGACACTGAA.

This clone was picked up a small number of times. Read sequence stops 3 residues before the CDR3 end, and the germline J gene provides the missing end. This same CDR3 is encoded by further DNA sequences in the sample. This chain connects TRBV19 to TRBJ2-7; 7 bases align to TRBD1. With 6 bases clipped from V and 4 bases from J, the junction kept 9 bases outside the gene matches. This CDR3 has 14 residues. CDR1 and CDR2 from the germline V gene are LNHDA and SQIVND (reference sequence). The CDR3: CASSHPGTAYEQYF. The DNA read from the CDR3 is TGTGCCAGTAGCCACCCTGGGACAGCGTACGAG.

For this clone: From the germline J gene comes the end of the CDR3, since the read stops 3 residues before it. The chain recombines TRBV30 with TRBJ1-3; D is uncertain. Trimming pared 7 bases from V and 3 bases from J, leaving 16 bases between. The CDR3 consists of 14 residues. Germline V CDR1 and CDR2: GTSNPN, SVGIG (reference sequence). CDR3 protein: CAFTEAGIGNTIYF. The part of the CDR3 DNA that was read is TGTGCCTTCACAGAGGCGGGGATTGGAAACACC.

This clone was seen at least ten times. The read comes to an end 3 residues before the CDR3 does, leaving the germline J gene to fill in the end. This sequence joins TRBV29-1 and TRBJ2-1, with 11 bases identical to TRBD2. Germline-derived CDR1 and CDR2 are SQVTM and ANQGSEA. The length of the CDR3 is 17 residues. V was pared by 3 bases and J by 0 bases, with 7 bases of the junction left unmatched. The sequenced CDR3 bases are TGCAGCGTTGATCGTCCTAGCGGGAGGTTCTCCTACAATGAG. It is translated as CSVDRPSGRFSYNE. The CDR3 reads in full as CSVDRPSGRFSYNEQFF.

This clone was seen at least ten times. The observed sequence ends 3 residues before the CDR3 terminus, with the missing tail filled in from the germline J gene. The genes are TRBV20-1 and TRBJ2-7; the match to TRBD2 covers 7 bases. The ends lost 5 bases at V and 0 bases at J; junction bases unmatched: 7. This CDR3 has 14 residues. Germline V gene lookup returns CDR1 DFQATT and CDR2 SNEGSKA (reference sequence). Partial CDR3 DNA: TGCAGTGCTTCCGGGACTACTTACTCCTACGAG. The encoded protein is CSASGTTYSYE. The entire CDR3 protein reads CSASGTTYSYEQYF.

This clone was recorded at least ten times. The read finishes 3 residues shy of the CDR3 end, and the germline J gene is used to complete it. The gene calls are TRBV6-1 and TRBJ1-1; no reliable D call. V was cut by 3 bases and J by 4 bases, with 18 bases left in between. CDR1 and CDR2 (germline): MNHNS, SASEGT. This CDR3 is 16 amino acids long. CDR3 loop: CASSDPGLASSTEAFF. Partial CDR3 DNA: TGTGCCAGCAGTGATCCAGGTTTGGCTTCGAGCACTGAA.

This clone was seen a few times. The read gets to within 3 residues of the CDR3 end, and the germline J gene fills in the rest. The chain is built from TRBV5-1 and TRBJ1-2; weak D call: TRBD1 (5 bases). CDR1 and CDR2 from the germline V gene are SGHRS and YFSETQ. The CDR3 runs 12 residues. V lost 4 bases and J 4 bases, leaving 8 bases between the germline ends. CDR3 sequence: CASSLDTYGYTF. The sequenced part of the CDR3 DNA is TGCGCCAGCAGCCTGGACACCTATGGC.

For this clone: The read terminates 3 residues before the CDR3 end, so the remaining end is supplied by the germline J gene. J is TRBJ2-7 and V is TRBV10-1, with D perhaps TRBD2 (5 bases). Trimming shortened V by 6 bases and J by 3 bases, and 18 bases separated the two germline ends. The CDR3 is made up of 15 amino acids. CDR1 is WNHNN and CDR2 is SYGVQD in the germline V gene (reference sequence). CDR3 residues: CASSVGPAGGYEQYF. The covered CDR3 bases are TGCGCCAGCAGCGTTGGCCCTGCGGGCGGCTACGAG.

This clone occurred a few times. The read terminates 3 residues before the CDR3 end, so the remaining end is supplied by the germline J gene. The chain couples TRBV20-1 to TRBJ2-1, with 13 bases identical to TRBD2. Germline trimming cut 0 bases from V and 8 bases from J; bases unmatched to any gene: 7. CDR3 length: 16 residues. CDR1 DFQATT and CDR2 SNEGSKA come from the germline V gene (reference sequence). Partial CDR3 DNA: TGCAGTGCTAGAGATTACACTAGCGGGAGGGCCGATGAG. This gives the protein CSARDYTSGRADE. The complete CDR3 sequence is CSARDYTSGRADEQFF.

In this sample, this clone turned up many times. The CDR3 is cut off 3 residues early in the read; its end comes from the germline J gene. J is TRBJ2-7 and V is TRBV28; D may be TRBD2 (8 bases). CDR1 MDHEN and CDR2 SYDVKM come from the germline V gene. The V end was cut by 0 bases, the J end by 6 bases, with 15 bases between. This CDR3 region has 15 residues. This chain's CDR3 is CASSLWTGSGSEQYF. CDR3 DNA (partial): TGTGCCAGCAGTTTATGGACAGGGAGCGGGAGCGAG.

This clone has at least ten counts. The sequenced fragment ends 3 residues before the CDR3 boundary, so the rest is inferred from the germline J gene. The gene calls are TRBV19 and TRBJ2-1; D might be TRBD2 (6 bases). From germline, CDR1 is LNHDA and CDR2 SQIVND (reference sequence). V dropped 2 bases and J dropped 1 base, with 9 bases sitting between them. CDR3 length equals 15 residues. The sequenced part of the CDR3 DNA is TGTGCCAGTAGTATATATGGGGGGTCCTACAATGAG. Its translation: CASSIYGGSYNE. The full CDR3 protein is CASSIYGGSYNEQFF.

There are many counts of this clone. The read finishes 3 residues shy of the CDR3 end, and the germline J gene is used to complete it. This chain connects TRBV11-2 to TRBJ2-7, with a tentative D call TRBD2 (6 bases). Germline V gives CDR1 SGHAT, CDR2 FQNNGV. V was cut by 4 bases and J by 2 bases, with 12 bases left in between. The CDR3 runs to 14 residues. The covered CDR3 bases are TGTGCCAGCAGCTCCGGAGGGGTTCCCTACGAG. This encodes CASSSGGVPYE. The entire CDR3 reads CASSSGGVPYEQYF. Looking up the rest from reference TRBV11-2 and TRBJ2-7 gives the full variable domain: EAGVAQSPRYKIIEKRQSVAFWCNPISGHATLYWYQQILGQGPKLLIQFQNNGVVDDSQLPKDRFSAERLKGVDSTLKIQPAKLEDSAVYLCASSSGGVPYEQYFGPGTRLTVT.

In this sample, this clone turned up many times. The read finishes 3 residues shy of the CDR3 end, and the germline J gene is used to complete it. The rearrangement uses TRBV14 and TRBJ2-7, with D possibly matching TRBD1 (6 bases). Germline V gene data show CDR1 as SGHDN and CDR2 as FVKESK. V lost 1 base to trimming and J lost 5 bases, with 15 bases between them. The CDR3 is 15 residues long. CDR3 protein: CASSQAMGAYNEQYF. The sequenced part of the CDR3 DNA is TGTGCCAGCAGCCAAGCTATGGGGGCCTATAACGAG.

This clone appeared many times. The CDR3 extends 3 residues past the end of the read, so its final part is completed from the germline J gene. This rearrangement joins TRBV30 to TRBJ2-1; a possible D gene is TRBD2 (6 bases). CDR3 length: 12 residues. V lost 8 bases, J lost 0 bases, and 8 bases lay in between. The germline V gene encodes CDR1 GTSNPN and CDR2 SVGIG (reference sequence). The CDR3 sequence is CARGSSYNEQFF. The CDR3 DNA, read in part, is TGTGCCCGGGGGAGCTCCTACAATGAG. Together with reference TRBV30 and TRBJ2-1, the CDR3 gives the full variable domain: SQTIHQWPATLVQPVGSPLSLECTVEGTSNPNLYWYRQAAGRGLQLLFYSVGIGQISSEVPQNLSASRPQDRQFILSSKKLLLSDSGFYLCARGSSYNEQFFGPGTRLTVL.

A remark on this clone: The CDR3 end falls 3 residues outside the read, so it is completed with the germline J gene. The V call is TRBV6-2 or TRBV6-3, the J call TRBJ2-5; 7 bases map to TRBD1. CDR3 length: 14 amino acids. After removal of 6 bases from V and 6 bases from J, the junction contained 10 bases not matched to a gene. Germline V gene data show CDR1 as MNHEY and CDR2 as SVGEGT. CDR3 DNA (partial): TGTGCCAGCAGGCAGCCAGACAGGGAGAAGACC. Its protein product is CASRQPDREKT. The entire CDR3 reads CASRQPDREKTQYF.

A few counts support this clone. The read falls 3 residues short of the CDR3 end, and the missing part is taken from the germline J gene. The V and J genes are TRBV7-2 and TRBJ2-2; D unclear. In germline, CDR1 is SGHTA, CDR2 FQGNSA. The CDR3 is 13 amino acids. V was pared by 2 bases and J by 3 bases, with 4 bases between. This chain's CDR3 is CASSLFDTGELFF. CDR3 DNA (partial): TGTGCCAGCAGCTTATTCGACACCGGGGAG.

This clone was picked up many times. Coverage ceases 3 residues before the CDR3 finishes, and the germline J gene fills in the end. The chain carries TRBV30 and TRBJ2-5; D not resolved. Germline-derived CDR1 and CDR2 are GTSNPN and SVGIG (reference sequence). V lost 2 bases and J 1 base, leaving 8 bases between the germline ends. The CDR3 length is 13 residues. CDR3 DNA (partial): TGTGCCTGGAGTAGACAACCCCAAGAGACC. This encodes CAWSRQPQET. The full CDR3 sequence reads CAWSRQPQETQYF.

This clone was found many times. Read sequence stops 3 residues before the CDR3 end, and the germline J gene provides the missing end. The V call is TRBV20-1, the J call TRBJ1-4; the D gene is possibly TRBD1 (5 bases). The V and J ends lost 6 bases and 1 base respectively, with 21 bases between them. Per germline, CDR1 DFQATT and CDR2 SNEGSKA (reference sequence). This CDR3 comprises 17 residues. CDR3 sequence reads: CSAPGGSGSLTNEKLFF. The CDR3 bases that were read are TGCAGTGCGCCCGGTGGATCAGGGAGTTTAACTAATGAAAAA.

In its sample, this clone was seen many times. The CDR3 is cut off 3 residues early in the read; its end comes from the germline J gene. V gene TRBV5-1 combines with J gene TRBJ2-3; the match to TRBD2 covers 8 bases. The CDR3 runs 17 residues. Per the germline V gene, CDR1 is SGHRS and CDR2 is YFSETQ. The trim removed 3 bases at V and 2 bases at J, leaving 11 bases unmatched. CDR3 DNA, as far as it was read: TGCGCCAGCAGCTCCCGGGGGGGAGGGCCGGCCACAGATACG. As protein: CASSSRGGGPATDT. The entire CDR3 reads CASSSRGGGPATDTQYF.

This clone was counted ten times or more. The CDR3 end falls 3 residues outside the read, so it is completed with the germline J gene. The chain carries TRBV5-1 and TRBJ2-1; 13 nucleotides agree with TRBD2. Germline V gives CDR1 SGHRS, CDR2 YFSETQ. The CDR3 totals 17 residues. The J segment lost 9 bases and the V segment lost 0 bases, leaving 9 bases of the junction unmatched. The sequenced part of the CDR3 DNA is TGCGCCAGCAGCTTGGAACGACTAGCGGGAGGTGCTTTTGAG. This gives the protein CASSLERLAGGAFE. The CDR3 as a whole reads CASSLERLAGGAFEQFF.

The CDR3 loop is CASSSRGIYGYTF. The sequenced CDR3 bases are TGTGCCAGCAGCTCCCGGGGGATCTATGGC. The V and J genes are TRBV7-8 and TRBJ1-2; D perhaps matches TRBD1 (5 bases). The read ends 3 residues shy of where the CDR3 ends; the end is completed using the germline J gene. V was shortened by 4 bases and J by 4 bases, with 10 bases between the two germline ends. The germline V gene has CDR1 SGHVS and CDR2 FQNEAQ. This CDR3 contains 13 residues.

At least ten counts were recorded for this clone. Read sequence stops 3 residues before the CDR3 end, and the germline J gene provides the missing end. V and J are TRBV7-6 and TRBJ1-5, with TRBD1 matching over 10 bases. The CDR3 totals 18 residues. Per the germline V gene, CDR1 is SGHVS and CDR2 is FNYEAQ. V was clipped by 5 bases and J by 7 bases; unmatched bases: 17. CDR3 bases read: TGTGCCAGCAGCCAAGCCCCGACAGGGGGCCTCAATTTGCAGCCC. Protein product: CASSQAPTGGLNLQP. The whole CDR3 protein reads CASSQAPTGGLNLQPQHF.

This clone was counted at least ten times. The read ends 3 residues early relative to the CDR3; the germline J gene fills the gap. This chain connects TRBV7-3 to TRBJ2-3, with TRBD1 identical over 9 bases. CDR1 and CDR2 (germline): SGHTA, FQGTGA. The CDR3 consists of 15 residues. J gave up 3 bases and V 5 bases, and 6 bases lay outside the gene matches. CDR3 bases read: TGTGCCAGCAGCCTGGGACAGGGACTAACAGATACG. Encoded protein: CASSLGQGLTDT. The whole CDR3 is CASSLGQGLTDTQYF.